The rows below give T cell receptor beta chains drawn from one sample of a study of graft-versus-host responses after intestinal transplantation. Only in-frame clones appear in the TCRdb table, and some are missing; sequencing was by immunoSEQ multiplex PCR. The table shows around 100,000 clones, with more than 85% occurring only once. Their cognate antigens are unknown. The sequenced sample was unstimulated CD4+ T cells sorted from spleen or lymph node cells, obtained before transplant. The receptors stem from a human donor who was the organ donor for an intestinal transplant. The CDR3 runs from the conserved cysteine through the conserved F or W. D genes are given only for firm matches. Expanded clones get a size class; other rows say once, few or many, or leave the size out.

cdr3_nt: TGTGCCATCAGTGAGTCAGGAGGGGGCAATGAAAAACTGTTTTTT; cdr3_aa: CAISESGGGNEKLFF; d_call: TRBD1; v_call: TRBV10-3; clone_size: .; j_call: TRBJ1-4
cdr3_nt: TGCAGCGTTTCCAGGGAAGGACGTGGCTACACCTTC; cdr3_aa: CSVSREGRGYTF; d_call: .; v_call: TRBV29-1; clone_size: once; j_call: TRBJ1-2
cdr3_nt: TGTGCCAGCAGCTCCCCGAGACAGGGCACCTACGAGCAGTACTTC; cdr3_aa: CASSSPRQGTYEQYF; d_call: TRBD1; v_call: TRBV7-2; clone_size: few; j_call: TRBJ2-7
cdr3_nt: TGTGCCAGCAGTTCGACAGGGGGTGTTCAGCCCCAGCATTTT; cdr3_aa: CASSSTGGVQPQHF; d_call: TRBD1; v_call: TRBV27; clone_size: .; j_call: TRBJ1-5
cdr3_nt: TGTGCCAGCACCCTCGACAGGGGGCTTGGCTACACCTTC; cdr3_aa: CASTLDRGLGYTF; d_call: TRBD1; v_call: TRBV6-6; clone_size: .; j_call: TRBJ1-2
cdr3_nt: TGTGCCGGAAAAGGGAGGCTGAACACTGAAGCTTTCTTT; cdr3_aa: CAGKGRLNTEAFF; d_call: .; v_call: TRBV30; clone_size: .; j_call: TRBJ1-1
cdr3_nt: TGTGCCAGCAGTGGCGGCATCTATGGCTACACCTTC; cdr3_aa: CASSGGIYGYTF; d_call: .; v_call: TRBV6-1; clone_size: once; j_call: TRBJ1-2
cdr3_nt: TGTGCCAGCAGCTCCCCTGTCCGGGACAGGGTTAGTAATGAGCAGTTCTTC; cdr3_aa: CASSSPVRDRVSNEQFF; d_call: TRBD1; v_call: TRBV7-2; clone_size: .; j_call: TRBJ2-1
cdr3_nt: TGTGCCAGTAGTATAGACGGCGACAGACGCATGAACACTGAAGCTTTCTTT; cdr3_aa: CASSIDGDRRMNTEAFF; d_call: .; v_call: TRBV19; clone_size: .; j_call: TRBJ1-1
cdr3_nt: TGTGCCAGTAGTCTCGGGACCCTTAATGAAAAACTGTTTTTT; cdr3_aa: CASSLGTLNEKLFF; d_call: .; v_call: TRBV19; clone_size: .; j_call: TRBJ1-4
cdr3_nt: TGTGCCAGCAGTGCTTACGGCCGTACTAGCACAGATACGCAGTATTTT; cdr3_aa: CASSAYGRTSTDTQYF; d_call: .; v_call: TRBV6-1; clone_size: .; j_call: TRBJ2-3
cdr3_nt: TGTGCCACCGCCCACGCATCGGTTCCCAGGGCAGGCCAGCCCCAGCATTTT; cdr3_aa: CATAHASVPRAGQPQHF; d_call: .; v_call: TRBV15; clone_size: once; j_call: TRBJ1-5
cdr3_nt: TGCGCCAGCAGCCAAGTTGAGGCGGGGCGAGCACTAGATTACGAGCAGTACTTC; cdr3_aa: CASSQVEAGRALDYEQYF; d_call: .; v_call: TRBV4-1; clone_size: .; j_call: TRBJ2-7
cdr3_nt: TGTGCCAGCAGTGAGGAGTATGGCTACACCTTC; cdr3_aa: CASSEEYGYTF; d_call: .; v_call: TRBV2; clone_size: .; j_call: TRBJ1-2
cdr3_nt: TGTGCCTTAGAAAGCTCCTACGAGCAGTACTTC; cdr3_aa: CALESSYEQYF; d_call: .; v_call: TRBV30; clone_size: .; j_call: TRBJ2-7
cdr3_nt: TGTGCCTGGAGTGGCGGGGCAACTAATGAAAAACTGTTTTTT; cdr3_aa: CAWSGGATNEKLFF; d_call: .; v_call: TRBV30; clone_size: .; j_call: TRBJ1-4
cdr3_nt: TGTGCCAGCAGCCTTAGCGGGGGGGCCAATGAGCAGTTCTTC; cdr3_aa: CASSLSGGANEQFF; d_call: TRBD2; v_call: TRBV6-4; clone_size: few; j_call: TRBJ2-1
cdr3_nt: TGTGCCAGCAGCGTCATGCTGGGGGGTGGGGGTGAGCAGTTCTTC; cdr3_aa: CASSVMLGGGGEQFF; d_call: .; v_call: TRBV9; clone_size: .; j_call: TRBJ2-1
cdr3_nt: TGTGCCAGCAGCTCCCGGGACAGGGGGTCGATAAGCTCCTACAATGAGCAGTTCTTC; cdr3_aa: CASSSRDRGSISSYNEQFF; d_call: TRBD1; v_call: TRBV7-2; clone_size: .; j_call: TRBJ2-1
cdr3_nt: TGTGCCAGCTCCCCACAGGTGTATAATGAAAAACTGTTTTTT; cdr3_aa: CASSPQVYNEKLFF; d_call: .; v_call: TRBV18; clone_size: .; j_call: TRBJ1-4
cdr3_nt: TGCACCAGCAGCCAAGGACCTCAGGGTGAGGGAGATAAATATAGCAATCAGCCCCAGCATTTT; cdr3_aa: CTSSQGPQGEGDKYSNQPQHF; d_call: .; v_call: TRBV1; clone_size: .; j_call: TRBJ1-5
cdr3_nt: TGTGCCACTGTGGGGGGGACAACTAATGAAAAACTGTTTTTT; cdr3_aa: CATVGGTTNEKLFF; d_call: .; v_call: TRBV28; clone_size: few; j_call: TRBJ1-4
cdr3_nt: TGCGCCAGCAGTGCGGGGAATAATTCACCCCTCCACTTT; cdr3_aa: CASSAGNNSPLHF; d_call: .; v_call: TRBV10-1; clone_size: .; j_call: TRBJ1-6
cdr3_nt: TGTGCCAGCAGGCGGGAGGGCAAGTTTGTCTCACCCCTCCACTTT; cdr3_aa: CASRREGKFVSPLHF; d_call: .; v_call: TRBV6-5; clone_size: .; j_call: TRBJ1-6
cdr3_nt: TGCGCCAGCAGCTTCAGGGGGGACACAGATACGCAGTATTTT; cdr3_aa: CASSFRGDTDTQYF; d_call: .; v_call: TRBV5-1; clone_size: .; j_call: TRBJ2-3
cdr3_nt: TGCGCCAGCAGCCAGGCCCTAGCGGGGGGGGAGACCCAGTACTTC; cdr3_aa: CASSQALAGGETQYF; d_call: TRBD2; v_call: TRBV5-1; clone_size: once; j_call: TRBJ2-5
cdr3_nt: TGTGCCTGGGTTGGGACAGATAAACAAGAGACCCAGTACTTC; cdr3_aa: CAWVGTDKQETQYF; d_call: TRBD1; v_call: TRBV30; clone_size: .; j_call: TRBJ2-5
cdr3_nt: TGTGCCAGTAATGATCTCGACAGGGCCTACATTCAGTACTTC; cdr3_aa: CASNDLDRAYIQYF; d_call: TRBD1; v_call: TRBV19; clone_size: .; j_call: TRBJ2-4
cdr3_nt: TGTGCCAGCAGTGCTTGGGGCTATGGCTACACCTTC; cdr3_aa: CASSAWGYGYTF; d_call: .; v_call: TRBV6-1; clone_size: .; j_call: TRBJ1-2
cdr3_nt: TGTGCCAGCAGCCCAGCCGGAAGTTTAGGGAGCACTGAAGCTTTCTTT; cdr3_aa: CASSPAGSLGSTEAFF; d_call: .; v_call: TRBV4-2; clone_size: .; j_call: TRBJ1-1
cdr3_nt: TGCGCCAGCAGCCCTTTATTGGACAGGGGGAACACTGAAGCTTTCTTT; cdr3_aa: CASSPLLDRGNTEAFF; d_call: TRBD1; v_call: TRBV4-1; clone_size: .; j_call: TRBJ1-1
cdr3_nt: TGTGCCAGCAGCTTAGGACTAGCGGGGGCTCACGAGCAGTACTTC; cdr3_aa: CASSLGLAGAHEQYF; d_call: TRBD2; v_call: TRBV11-2; clone_size: .; j_call: TRBJ2-7
cdr3_nt: TGCGGAAAGACAGGGAACTATGGCTACACCTTC; cdr3_aa: CGKTGNYGYTF; d_call: TRBD1; v_call: TRBV20-1; clone_size: .; j_call: TRBJ1-2
cdr3_nt: TGTGCCAGCAGTTCAGCTAGCGAGGGCAATGAGCAGTTCTTC; cdr3_aa: CASSSASEGNEQFF; d_call: .; v_call: TRBV6-6; clone_size: few; j_call: TRBJ2-1
cdr3_nt: TGTGCCAGCAGCCCCACACAGGGATGGGTTCAGCCCCAGCATTTT; cdr3_aa: CASSPTQGWVQPQHF; d_call: .; v_call: TRBV5-8; clone_size: .; j_call: TRBJ1-5
cdr3_nt: TGTGCCAGCAGCTTGACTAGCGGGGGGACAGATACGCAGTATTTT; cdr3_aa: CASSLTSGGTDTQYF; d_call: TRBD2; v_call: TRBV7-3; clone_size: .; j_call: TRBJ2-3
cdr3_nt: TGCGCCAGCAGCTTACAGGGGTTCGGGCAAGAGACCCAGTACTTC; cdr3_aa: CASSLQGFGQETQYF; d_call: TRBD1; v_call: TRBV5-1; clone_size: .; j_call: TRBJ2-5
cdr3_nt: TGTGCCAGCAGTGACAGGGCCCCTACTATCGGCTACACCTTC; cdr3_aa: CASSDRAPTIGYTF; d_call: .; v_call: TRBV6-1; clone_size: .; j_call: TRBJ1-2
cdr3_nt: TGTGCCTGGACGGAGGGGCCTGGAAACACCATATATTTT; cdr3_aa: CAWTEGPGNTIYF; d_call: .; v_call: TRBV30; clone_size: .; j_call: TRBJ1-3
cdr3_nt: TGTGCCTGGAGTGTAAAACAGTCGTCGAACTACGAGCAGTACTTC; cdr3_aa: CAWSVKQSSNYEQYF; d_call: .; v_call: TRBV30; clone_size: .; j_call: TRBJ2-7
cdr3_nt: TGTGCCAGCAGCAAAGTCCCTGGGACAGTCAACATATGCTCCTATAATTCACCCCTCCACTTT; cdr3_aa: CASSKVPGTVNICSYNSPLHF; d_call: .; v_call: TRBV21-1; clone_size: .; j_call: TRBJ1-6
cdr3_nt: TGCGCCAGCAGAGGGGGACAGGGGGCTTATTCACCCCTCCACTTT; cdr3_aa: CASRGGQGAYSPLHF; d_call: TRBD1; v_call: TRBV10-2; clone_size: .; j_call: TRBJ1-6
cdr3_nt: TGTGCCAGCTACGGCCGGACCAGGGGGGGAAATGAGCAGTTCTTC; cdr3_aa: CASYGRTRGGNEQFF; d_call: .; v_call: TRBV28; clone_size: .; j_call: TRBJ2-1
cdr3_nt: TGTGCCAGCTCCCCCGGGACAGCTGACACCGGGGAGCTGTTTTTT; cdr3_aa: CASSPGTADTGELFF; d_call: TRBD1; v_call: TRBV18; clone_size: .; j_call: TRBJ2-2
cdr3_nt: TGTGCCAGCAGTATTTTATACGGGGATACGCAGTATTTT; cdr3_aa: CASSILYGDTQYF; d_call: .; v_call: TRBV6-4; clone_size: .; j_call: TRBJ2-3